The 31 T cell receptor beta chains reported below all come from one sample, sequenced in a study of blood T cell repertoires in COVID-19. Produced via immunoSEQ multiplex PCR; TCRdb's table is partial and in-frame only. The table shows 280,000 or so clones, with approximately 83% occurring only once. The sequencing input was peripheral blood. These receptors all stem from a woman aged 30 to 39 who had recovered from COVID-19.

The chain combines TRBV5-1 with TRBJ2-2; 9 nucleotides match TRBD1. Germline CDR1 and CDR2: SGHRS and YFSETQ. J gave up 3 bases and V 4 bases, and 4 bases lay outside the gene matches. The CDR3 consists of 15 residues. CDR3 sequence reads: CASSAGTGYTGELFF. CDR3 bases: TGCGCCAGCAGCGCCGGGACAGGGTACACCGGGGAGCTGTTTTTT. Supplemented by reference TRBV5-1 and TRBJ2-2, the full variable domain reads KAGVTQTPRYLIKTRGQQVTLSCSPISGHRSVSWYQQTPGQGLQFLFEYFSETQRNKGNFPGRFSGRQFSNSRSEMNVSTLELGDSALYLCASSAGTGYTGELFFGEGSRLTVL.

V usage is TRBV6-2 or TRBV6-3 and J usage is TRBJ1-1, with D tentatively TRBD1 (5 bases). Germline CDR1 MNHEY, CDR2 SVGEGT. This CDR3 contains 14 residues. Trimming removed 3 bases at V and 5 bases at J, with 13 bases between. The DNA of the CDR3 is TGTGCCAGCAGTTATTCGGGGGTGCGGACTGAAGCTTTCTTT. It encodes CASSYSGVRTEAFF.

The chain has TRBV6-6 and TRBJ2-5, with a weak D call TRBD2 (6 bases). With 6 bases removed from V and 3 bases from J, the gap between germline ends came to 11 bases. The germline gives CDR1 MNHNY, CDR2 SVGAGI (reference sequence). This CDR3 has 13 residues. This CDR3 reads CASSPSAEETQYF. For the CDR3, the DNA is TGTGCCAGCAGCCCTAGCGCGGAAGAGACCCAGTACTTC.

The CDR3 nucleotides are TGTGCCACCAGGGGACTTCAGAGCGGGGAGCTGTTTTTT. Translation gives CATRGLQSGELFF. This chain connects TRBV5-4 to TRBJ2-2; tentatively, D is TRBD1 or TRBD2 (6 bases each). CDR1 is SGHNT and CDR2 is YYREEE in the germline V gene (reference sequence). This CDR3 spans 13 amino acids. V lost 9 bases to trimming and J lost 7 bases, with 16 bases between them.

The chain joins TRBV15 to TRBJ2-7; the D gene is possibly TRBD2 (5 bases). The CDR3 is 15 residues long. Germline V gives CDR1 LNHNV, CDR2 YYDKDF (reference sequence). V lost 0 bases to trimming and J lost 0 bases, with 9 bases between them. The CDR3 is CATSRDASGSYEQYF. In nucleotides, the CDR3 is TGTGCCACCAGCAGAGATGCCAGCGGCTCCTACGAGCAGTACTTC.

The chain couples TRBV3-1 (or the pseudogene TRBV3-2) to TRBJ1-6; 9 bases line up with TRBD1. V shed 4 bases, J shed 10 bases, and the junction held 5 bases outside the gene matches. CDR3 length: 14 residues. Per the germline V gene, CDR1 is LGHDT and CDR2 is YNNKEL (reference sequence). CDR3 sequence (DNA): TGTGCCAGCAGCCTGGACAGGGGTGGATCACCCCTCCACTTT. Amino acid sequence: CASSLDRGGSPLHF.

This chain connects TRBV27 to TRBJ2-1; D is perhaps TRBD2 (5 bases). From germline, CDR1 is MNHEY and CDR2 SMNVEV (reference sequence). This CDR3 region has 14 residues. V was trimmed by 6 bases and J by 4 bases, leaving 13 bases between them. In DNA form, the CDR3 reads TGTGCCAGCAGCGCTAGCCGAGTATACAATGAGCAGTTCTTC. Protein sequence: CASSASRVYNEQFF.

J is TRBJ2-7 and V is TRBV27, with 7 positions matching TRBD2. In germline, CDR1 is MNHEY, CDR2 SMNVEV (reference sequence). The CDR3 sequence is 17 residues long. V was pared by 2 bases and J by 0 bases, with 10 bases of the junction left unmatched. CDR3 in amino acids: CASSLRLADSYSYEQYF. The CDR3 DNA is TGTGCCAGCAGTTTAAGGCTAGCGGACTCTTACTCCTACGAGCAGTACTTC.

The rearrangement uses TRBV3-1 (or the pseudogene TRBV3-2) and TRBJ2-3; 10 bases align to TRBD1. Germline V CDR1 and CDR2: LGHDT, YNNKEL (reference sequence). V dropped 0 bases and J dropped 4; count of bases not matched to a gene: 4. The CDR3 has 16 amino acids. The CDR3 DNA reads TGTGCCAGCAGCCAAGACTGGACAGGGGGGGCAGATACGCAGTATTTT. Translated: CASSQDWTGGADTQYF.

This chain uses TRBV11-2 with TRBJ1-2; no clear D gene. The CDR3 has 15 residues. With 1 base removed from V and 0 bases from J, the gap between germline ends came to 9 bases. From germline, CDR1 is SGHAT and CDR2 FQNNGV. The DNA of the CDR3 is TGTGCCAGCAGCTTAGGAGGCAACGCTAACTATGGCTACACCTTC. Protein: CASSLGGNANYGYTF.

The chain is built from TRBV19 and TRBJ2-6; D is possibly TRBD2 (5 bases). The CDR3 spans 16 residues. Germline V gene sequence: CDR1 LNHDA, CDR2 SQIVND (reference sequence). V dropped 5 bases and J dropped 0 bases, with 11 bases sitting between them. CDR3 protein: CASSPDGDSGANVLTF. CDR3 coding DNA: TGTGCCAGTAGTCCCGACGGGGACTCTGGGGCCAACGTCCTGACTTTC.

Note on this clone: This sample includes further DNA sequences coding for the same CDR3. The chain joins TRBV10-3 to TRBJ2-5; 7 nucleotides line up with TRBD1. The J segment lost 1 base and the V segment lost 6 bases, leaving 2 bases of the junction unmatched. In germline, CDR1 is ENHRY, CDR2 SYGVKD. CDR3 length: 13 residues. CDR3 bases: TGTGCCATCAGCCGGGACAGCCAAGAGACCCAGTACTTC. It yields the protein CAISRDSQETQYF.

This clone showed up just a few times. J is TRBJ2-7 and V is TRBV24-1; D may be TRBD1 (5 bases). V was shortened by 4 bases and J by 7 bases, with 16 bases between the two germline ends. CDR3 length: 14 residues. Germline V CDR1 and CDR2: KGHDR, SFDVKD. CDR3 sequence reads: CATSEPDTPEEQYF. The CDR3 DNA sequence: TGTGCCACCAGTGAGCCGGACACTCCTGAGGAGCAGTACTTC.

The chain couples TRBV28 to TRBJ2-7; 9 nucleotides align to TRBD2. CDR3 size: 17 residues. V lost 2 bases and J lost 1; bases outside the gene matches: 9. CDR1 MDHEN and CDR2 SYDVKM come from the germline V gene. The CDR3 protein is CASSLPRLAGNSYEQYF. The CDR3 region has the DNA TGTGCCAGCAGTTTACCCCGGCTAGCGGGAAATTCCTACGAGCAGTACTTC.

CDR3 sequence: CASSFGGYEQYF. CDR3 DNA sequence: TGTGCCAGCAGCTTCGGCGGATACGAGCAGTACTTC. The V gene is TRBV5-4, the J gene TRBJ2-7, with D hard to call. The CDR3 spans 12 residues. Germline CDR1 reads SGHNT; CDR2 reads YYREEE (reference sequence). The ends were cut back, 2 bases at V and 4 bases at J, with 7 bases in the middle.

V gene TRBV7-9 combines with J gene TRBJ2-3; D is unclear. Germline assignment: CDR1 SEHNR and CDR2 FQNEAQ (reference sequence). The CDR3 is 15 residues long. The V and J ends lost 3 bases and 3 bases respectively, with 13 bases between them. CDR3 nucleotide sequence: TGTGCCAGCAGCTTCGGTGGAGTCCGTACAGATACGCAGTATTTT. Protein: CASSFGGVRTDTQYF.

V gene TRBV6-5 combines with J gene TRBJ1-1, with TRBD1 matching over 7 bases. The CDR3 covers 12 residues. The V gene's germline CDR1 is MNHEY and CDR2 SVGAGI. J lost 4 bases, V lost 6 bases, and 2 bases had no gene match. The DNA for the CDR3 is TGTGCCAGCAGCACAGGGGTCACTGAAGCTTTCTTT. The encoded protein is CASSTGVTEAFF.

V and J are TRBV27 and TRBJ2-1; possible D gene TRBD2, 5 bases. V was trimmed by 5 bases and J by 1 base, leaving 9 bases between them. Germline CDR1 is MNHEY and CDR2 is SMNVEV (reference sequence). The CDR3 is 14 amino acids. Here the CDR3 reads CASSPSGSYNEQFF. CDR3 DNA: TGTGCCAGCAGTCCGTCGGGGTCCTACAATGAGCAGTTCTTC.

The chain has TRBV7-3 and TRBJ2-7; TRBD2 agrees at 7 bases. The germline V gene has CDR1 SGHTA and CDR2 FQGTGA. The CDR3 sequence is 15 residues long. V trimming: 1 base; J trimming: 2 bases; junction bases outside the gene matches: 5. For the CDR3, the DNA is TGTGCCAGCAGCTTAAGTTGGGGGGGACCCTACGAGCAGTACTTC. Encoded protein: CASSLSWGGPYEQYF.

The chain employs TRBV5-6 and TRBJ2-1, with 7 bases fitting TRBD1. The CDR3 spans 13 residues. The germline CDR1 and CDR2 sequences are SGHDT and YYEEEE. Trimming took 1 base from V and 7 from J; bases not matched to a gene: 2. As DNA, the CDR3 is TGTGCCAGCAGCTTGACAGGGGCGAATGAGCAGTTCTTC. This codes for CASSLTGANEQFF.

For the CDR3, the DNA is TGCGCCAGCAGCCAAGATAGGGGACAGGGTCAAGAGACCCAGTACTTC. It encodes CASSQDRGQGQETQYF. The chain couples TRBV4-3 to TRBJ2-5; 9 positions agree with TRBD1. V gave up 0 bases and J gave up 2 bases; unmatched junction bases: 4. The CDR3 covers 16 residues. Germline loops: CDR1 LGHNA, CDR2 YSLEER.

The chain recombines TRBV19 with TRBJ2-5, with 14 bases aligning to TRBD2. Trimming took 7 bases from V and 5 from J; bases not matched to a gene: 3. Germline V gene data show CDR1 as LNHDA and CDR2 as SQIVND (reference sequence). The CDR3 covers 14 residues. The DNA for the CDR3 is TGTGCCAGTACCGGGACTAGCGGGAGTGAGACCCAGTACTTC. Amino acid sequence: CASTGTSGSETQYF.

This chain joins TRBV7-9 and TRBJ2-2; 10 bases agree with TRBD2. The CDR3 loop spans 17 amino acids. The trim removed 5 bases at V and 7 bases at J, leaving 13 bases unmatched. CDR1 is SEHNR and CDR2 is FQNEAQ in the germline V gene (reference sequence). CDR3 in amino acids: CASSPRERGGKIGELFF. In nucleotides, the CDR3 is TGTGCCAGCAGCCCGCGGGAGCGGGGGGGAAAAATCGGGGAGCTGTTTTTT.

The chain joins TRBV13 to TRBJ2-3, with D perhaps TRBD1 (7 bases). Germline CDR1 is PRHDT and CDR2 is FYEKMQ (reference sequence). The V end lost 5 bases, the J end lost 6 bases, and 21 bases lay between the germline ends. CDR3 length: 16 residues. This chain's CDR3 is CASSQTEGAGGDTQYF. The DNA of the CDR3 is TGTGCCAGCAGCCAAACGGAGGGGGCGGGCGGGGATACGCAGTATTTT.

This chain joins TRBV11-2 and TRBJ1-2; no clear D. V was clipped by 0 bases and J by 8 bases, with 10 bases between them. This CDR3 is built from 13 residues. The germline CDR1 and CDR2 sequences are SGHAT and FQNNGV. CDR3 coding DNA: TGTGCCAGCAGCTTAGAGAGGGCGCGCGGCTACACCTTC. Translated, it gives CASSLERARGYTF.

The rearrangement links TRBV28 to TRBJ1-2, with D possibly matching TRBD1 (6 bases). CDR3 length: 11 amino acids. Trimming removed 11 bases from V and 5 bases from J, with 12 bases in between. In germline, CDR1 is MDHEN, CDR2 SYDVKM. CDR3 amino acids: CAGGTTYGYTF. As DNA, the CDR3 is TGTGCCGGTGGGACAACATATGGCTACACCTTC.

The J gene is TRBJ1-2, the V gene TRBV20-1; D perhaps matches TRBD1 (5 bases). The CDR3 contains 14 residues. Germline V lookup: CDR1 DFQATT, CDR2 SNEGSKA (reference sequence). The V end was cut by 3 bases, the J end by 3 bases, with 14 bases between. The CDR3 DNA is TGCAGTGCTAGTCTTATCCAGGGCGACTATGGCTACACCTTC. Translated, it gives CSASLIQGDYGYTF.

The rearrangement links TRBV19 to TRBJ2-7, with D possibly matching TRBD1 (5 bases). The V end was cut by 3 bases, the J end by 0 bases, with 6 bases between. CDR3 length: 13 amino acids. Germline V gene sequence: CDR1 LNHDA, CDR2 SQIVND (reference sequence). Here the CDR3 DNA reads TGTGCCAGTAGTATCGACAGCTCCTACGAGCAGTACTTC. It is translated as CASSIDSSYEQYF. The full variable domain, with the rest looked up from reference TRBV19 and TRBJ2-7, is DGGITQSPKYLFRKEGQNVTLSCEQNLNHDAMYWYRQDPGQGLRLIYYSQIVNDFQKGDIAEGYSVSREKKESFPLTVTSAQKNPTAFYLCASSIDSSYEQYFGPGTRLTVT.

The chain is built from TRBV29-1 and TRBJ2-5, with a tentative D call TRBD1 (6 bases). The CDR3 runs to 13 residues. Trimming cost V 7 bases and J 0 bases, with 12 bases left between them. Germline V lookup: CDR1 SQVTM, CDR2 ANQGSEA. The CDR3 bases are TGCAGCGAGAGGGGGTATGACCAAGAGACCCAGTACTTC. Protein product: CSERGYDQETQYF.

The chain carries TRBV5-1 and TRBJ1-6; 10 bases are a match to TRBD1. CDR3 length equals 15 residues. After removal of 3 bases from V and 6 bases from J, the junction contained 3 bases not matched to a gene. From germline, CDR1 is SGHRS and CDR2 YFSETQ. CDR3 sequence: CASSSGTGVNSPLHF. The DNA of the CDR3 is TGCGCCAGCAGCTCCGGGACAGGGGTTAATTCACCCCTCCACTTT.

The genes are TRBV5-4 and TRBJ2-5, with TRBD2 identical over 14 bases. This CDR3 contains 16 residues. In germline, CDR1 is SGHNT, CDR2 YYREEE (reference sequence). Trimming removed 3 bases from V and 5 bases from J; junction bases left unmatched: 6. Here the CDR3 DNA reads TGTGCCAGCAGCTGGGGACTAGCGGGAGAGCAGGAGACCCAGTACTTC. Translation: CASSWGLAGEQETQYF.